This T cell receptor beta chain was documented in a study of T-cell reconstitution after alpha-beta-depleted transplantation in children. This CDR3 contains 13 residues. Germline V gives CDR1 SQVTM, CDR2 ANQGSEA. V lost 4 bases and J 2 bases, leaving 10 bases between the germline ends. Study outcomes and limitations: In patients about two months after transplant, alpha-beta T cells reportedly arose from several hundred expanded graft clones. Newly made T cells mostly supplied T-cell counts and diversity one year after transplant.

Preparation of the TCRbeta library used unique molecular identifiers. Via MiXCR, TCRdb re-called the PCR reads, giving one row per CDR3 protein. The sample includes 700,000 to 950,000 distinct CDR3 sequences, 16% seen only once; the top ten take roughly 4.8%. This clonotype was detected a few times. What it binds is not known. Material: PBMCs, mostly from graft donor cells, obtained 360 days after TCRalphabeta/CD19-depleted stem cell transplant. The receptor's source is a male patient younger than 18 who had a stem cell transplant for acute lymphoblastic leukemia, so the T cells may come from the graft donor. This sequence joins TRBV29-1 and TRBJ2-3; D perhaps matches TRBD2 (5 bases). The chain's CDR3 is CSVGGAYTDTQYF. The CDR3 DNA follows: TGCAGCGTTGGGGGAGCGTACACAGATACGCAGTATTTT.